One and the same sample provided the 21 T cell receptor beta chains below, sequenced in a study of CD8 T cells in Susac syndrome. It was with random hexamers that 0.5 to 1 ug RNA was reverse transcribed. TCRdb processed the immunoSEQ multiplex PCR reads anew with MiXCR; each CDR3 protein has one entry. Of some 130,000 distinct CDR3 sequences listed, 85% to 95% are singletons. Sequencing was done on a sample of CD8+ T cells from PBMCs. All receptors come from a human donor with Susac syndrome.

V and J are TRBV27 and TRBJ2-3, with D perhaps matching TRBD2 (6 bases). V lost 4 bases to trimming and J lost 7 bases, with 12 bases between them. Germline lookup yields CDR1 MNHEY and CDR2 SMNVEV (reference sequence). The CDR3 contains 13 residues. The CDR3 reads CASSSGLRYTQYF. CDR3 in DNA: TGTGCCAGCAGTTCGGGACTCCGATATACGCAGTATTTT.

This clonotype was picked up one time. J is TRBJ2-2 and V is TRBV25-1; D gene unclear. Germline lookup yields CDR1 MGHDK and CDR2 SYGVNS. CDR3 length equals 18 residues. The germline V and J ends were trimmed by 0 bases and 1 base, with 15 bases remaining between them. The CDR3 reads CASSEYDTPRENTGELFF. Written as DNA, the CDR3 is TGTGCCAGCAGTGAATATGACACGCCGAGAGAGAACACCGGGGAGCTGTTTTTT.

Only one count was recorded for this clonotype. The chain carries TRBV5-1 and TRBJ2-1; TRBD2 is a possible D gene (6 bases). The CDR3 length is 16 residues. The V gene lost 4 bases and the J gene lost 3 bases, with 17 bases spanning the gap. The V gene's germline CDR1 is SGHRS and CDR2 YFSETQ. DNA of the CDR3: TGCGCCAGCAGCCTGGAGGGGCTAGAAGACTACAATGAGCAGTTCTTC. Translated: CASSLEGLEDYNEQFF.

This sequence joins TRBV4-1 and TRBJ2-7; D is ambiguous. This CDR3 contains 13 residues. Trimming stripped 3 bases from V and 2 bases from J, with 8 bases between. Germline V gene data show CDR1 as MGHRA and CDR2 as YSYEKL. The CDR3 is CASSHAAAYEQYF. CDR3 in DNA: TGCGCCAGCAGCCACGCTGCGGCCTACGAGCAGTACTTC.

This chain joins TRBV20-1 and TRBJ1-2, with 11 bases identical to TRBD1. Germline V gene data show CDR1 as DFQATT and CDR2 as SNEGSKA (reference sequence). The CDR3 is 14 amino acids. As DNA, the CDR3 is TGCGCGGGACAGGGGGGGAACAGGCGATCCGGCTACACCTTC. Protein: CAGQGGNRRSGYTF.

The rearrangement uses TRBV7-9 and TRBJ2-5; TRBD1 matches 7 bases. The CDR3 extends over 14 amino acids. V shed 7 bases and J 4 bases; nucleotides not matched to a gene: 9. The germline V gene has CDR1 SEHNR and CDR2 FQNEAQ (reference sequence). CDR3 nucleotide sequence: TGTGCCAGCACCCGGGACAGCCCCAGAGAGACCCAGTACTTC. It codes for CASTRDSPRETQYF.

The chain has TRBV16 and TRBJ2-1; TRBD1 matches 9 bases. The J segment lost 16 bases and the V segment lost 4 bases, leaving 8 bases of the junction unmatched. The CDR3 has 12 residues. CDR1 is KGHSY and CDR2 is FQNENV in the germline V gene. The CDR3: CASSPEGQGLFF. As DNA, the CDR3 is TGTGCCAGCAGCCCCGAGGGACAGGGTCTTTTCTTC.

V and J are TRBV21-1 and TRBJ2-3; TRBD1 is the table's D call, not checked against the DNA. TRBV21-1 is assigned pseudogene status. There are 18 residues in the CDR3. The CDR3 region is CASSKEGKSGLAPDTQYF. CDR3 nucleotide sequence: TGTGCCAGCAGCAAAGAAGGGAAATCGGGACTAGCACCCGATACGCAGTATTTT.

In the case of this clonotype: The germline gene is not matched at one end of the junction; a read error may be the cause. CDR3 nucleotides: TGTGCCACCAGCCCAGGCGGGATCACCGGGGAGCTGTTTTTT. Residues: CATSPGGITGELFF. The rearrangement joins TRBV9 to TRBJ2-2; D perhaps matches TRBD2 (6 bases). The CDR3 spans 14 residues. Germline-derived CDR1 and CDR2 are SGDLS and YYNGEE.

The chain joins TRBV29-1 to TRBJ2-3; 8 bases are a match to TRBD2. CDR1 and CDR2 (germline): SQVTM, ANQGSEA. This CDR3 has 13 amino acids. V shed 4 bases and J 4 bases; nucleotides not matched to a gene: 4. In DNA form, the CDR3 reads TGCAGCGTTGCCGGGAGGGGCCCAGATACGCAGTATTTT. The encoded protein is CSVAGRGPDTQYF.

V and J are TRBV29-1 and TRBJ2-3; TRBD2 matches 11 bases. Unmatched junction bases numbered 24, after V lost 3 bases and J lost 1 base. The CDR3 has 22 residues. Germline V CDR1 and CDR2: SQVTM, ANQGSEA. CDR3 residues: CSVEELIAGGPALASGTDTQYF. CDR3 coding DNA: TGCAGCGTTGAGGAACTTATAGCGGGAGGGCCCGCGCTTGCCTCTGGCACAGATACGCAGTATTTT.

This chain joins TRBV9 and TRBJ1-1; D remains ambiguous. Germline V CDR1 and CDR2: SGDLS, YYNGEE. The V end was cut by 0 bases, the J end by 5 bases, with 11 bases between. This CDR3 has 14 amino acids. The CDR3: CASSVARSLTEAFF. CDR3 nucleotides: TGTGCCAGCAGCGTAGCCAGGTCTTTAACTGAAGCTTTCTTT.

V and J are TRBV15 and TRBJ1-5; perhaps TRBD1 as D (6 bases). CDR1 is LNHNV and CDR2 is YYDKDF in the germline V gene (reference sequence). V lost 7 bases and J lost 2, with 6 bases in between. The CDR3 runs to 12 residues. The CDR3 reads CATKGGNQPQHF. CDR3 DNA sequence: TGTGCCACCAAGGGGGGCAATCAGCCCCAGCATTTT.

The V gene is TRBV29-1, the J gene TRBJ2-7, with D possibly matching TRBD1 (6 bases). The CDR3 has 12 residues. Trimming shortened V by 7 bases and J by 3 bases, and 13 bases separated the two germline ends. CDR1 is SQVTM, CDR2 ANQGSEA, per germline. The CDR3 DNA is TGCAGCGCCGAGGGACATAGCTACGAGCAGTACTTC. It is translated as CSAEGHSYEQYF.

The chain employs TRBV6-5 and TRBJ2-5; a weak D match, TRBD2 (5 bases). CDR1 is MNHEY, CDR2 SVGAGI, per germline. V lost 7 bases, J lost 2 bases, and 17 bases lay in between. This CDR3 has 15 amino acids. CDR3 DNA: TGTGCCAGCACCCCCGGGGATGAGGCTCAAGAGACCCAGTACTTC. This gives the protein CASTPGDEAQETQYF.

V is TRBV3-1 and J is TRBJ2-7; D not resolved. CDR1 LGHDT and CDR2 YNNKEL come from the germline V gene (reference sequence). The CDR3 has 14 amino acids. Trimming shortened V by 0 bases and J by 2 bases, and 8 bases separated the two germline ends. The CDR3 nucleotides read TGTGCCAGCAGCCAAGATCGCAGAGCCTACGAGCAGTACTTC. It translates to CASSQDRRAYEQYF.

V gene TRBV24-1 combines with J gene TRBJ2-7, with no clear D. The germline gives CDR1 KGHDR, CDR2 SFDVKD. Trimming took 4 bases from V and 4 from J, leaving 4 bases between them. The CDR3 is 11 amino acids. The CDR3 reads CATSEGYEQYF. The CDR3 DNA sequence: TGTGCCACCAGTGAAGGATACGAGCAGTACTTC.

The CDR3 DNA reads as TGCGCCAGCAGCCAAGACAGGGCCAGCCAGCCCCAGCATTTT. This codes for CASSQDRASQPQHF. The chain joins TRBV4-1 to TRBJ1-5, with TRBD1 as a possible D gene (5 bases). The CDR3 is made up of 14 amino acids. Germline lookup yields CDR1 MGHRA and CDR2 YSYEKL. Trimming took off 0 bases at V and 7 bases at J, with 10 bases between the two ends.

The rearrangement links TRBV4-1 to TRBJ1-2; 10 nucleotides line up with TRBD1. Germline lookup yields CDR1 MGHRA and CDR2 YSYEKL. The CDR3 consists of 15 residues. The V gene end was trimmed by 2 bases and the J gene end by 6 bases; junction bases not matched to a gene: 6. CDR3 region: CASSQPGTGADGYTF. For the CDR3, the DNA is TGCGCCAGCAGCCAACCGGGGACAGGGGCGGATGGCTACACCTTC.

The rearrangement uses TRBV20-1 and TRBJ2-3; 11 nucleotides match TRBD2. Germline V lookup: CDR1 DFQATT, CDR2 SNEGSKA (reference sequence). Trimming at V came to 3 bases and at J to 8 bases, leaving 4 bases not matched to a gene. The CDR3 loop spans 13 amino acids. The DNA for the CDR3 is TGCAGTGCTAGTAAGACTAGCGGGGCTACGCAGTATTTT. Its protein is CSASKTSGATQYF.

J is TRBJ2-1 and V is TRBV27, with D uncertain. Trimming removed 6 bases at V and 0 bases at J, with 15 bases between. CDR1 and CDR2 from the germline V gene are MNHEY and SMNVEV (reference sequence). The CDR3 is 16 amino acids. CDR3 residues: CASSPLGPASYNEQFF. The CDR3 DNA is TGTGCCAGCAGCCCTCTCGGACCGGCCTCCTACAATGAGCAGTTCTTC.